These 26 T cell receptor beta chains originate from one sample sequenced in a study of T cell responses to AZD1222 COVID-19 vaccine. Generated by immunoSEQ multiplex PCR, the TCRdb table keeps only in-frame clones and is missing some. The sample contains under 150,000 clones, over 75% of which appear only once. Sequencing used peripheral blood, obtained on day 0 of AZD1222 vaccination. These receptors were collected from an adult in good health.

V is TRBV5-1 and J is TRBJ2-1; possibly TRBD1 or TRBD2 for D (5 bases each). The ends were cut back, 4 bases at V and 0 bases at J, with 14 bases in the middle. This CDR3 is built from 16 residues. Germline V CDR1 and CDR2: SGHRS, YFSETQ. Here the CDR3 reads CASSLEGRPSYNEQFF. The CDR3 DNA sequence: TGCGCCAGCAGCCTCGAGGGACGACCCTCCTACAATGAGCAGTTCTTC.

CDR3 sequence: CASSGISGYTDTQYF. The CDR3 region has the DNA TGTGCCAGCAGTGGAATTAGCGGATACACAGATACGCAGTATTTT. This rearrangement joins TRBV6-2 or TRBV6-3 to TRBJ2-3, with D perhaps TRBD2 (6 bases). Germline V gene lookup returns CDR1 MNHEY and CDR2 SVGEGT. CDR3 length: 15 residues. V lost 5 bases to trimming and J lost 2 bases, with 14 bases between them.

The CDR3 DNA is TGTGCCAGCAGCCAGACTAGCGGGGAGCGTGGGGATACGCAGTATTTT. It is translated as CASSQTSGERGDTQYF. This chain connects TRBV5-6 to TRBJ2-3, with 11 bases fitting TRBD2. Trimming cost V 4 bases and J 6 bases; bases outside gene matches: 10. Germline CDR1 SGHDT, CDR2 YYEEEE. This CDR3 is 16 amino acids long.

This clone was counted only a few times. The chain carries TRBV2 and TRBJ1-2; D is possibly TRBD1 (5 bases). Germline CDR1 SNHLY, CDR2 FYNNEI. The CDR3 spans 14 residues. V was clipped by 1 base and J by 8 bases, with 14 bases between them. The CDR3 sequence is CASSEGGFVKGYTF. In DNA form, the CDR3 reads TGTGCCAGCAGTGAAGGGGGCTTTGTGAAGGGCTACACCTTC.

The V and J genes are TRBV5-1 and TRBJ1-1; D possibly corresponds to TRBD1 (6 bases). The V gene's germline CDR1 is SGHRS and CDR2 YFSETQ. CDR3 length equals 14 residues. The V and J ends lost 2 bases and 5 bases respectively, with 13 bases between them. The CDR3 bases are TGCGCCAGCAGCTTACAGGGAGGAGGGACTGAAGCTTTCTTT. This encodes CASSLQGGGTEAFF.

The chain couples TRBV7-2 to TRBJ2-7; TRBD2 aligns across 7 bases. The CDR3 has 15 residues. The germline gives CDR1 SGHTA, CDR2 FQGNSA. V was pared by 5 bases and J by 0 bases, with 7 bases of the junction left unmatched. Here the CDR3 reads CASSPSGTNSYEQYF. CDR3 coding DNA: TGTGCCAGCAGCCCCAGCGGGACTAACTCCTACGAGCAGTACTTC.

The V and J genes are TRBV4-1 and TRBJ1-1, with D tentatively TRBD1 (5 bases). The V gene lost 0 bases and the J gene lost 3 bases, with 11 bases spanning the gap. CDR3 length: 15 amino acids. Germline CDR1 MGHRA, CDR2 YSYEKL. The CDR3 is CASSQEPGVDTEAFF. For the CDR3, the DNA is TGCGCCAGCAGCCAAGAGCCGGGGGTGGACACTGAAGCTTTCTTT.

CDR3 sequence: CASSWGQGNTEAFF. The CDR3 region has the DNA TGTGCCAGCAGCTGGGGACAGGGGAACACTGAAGCTTTCTTT. The gene calls are TRBV11-3 and TRBJ1-1; 9 positions match TRBD1. CDR1 SGHNT and CDR2 YENEEA come from the germline V gene. The ends lost 4 bases at V and 1 base at J; junction bases unmatched: 1. The CDR3 length is 14 residues.

This chain uses TRBV7-9 with TRBJ2-2; no reliable D call. Per the germline V gene, CDR1 is SEHNR and CDR2 is FQNEAQ (reference sequence). CDR3 length: 12 residues. Trimming removed 6 bases from V and 9 bases from J, with 11 bases in between. The CDR3 bases are TGTGCCAGCAGTCCGACTGGGAGGGAGCTGTTTTTT. The encoded protein is CASSPTGRELFF. Drawing the rest from reference TRBV7-9 and TRBJ2-2, the complete variable domain is DTGVSQNPRHKITKRGQNVTFRCDPISEHNRLYWYRQTLGQGPEFLTYFQNEAQLEKSRLLSDRFSAERPKGSFSTLEIQRTEQGDSAMYLCASSPTGRELFFGEGSRLTVL.

Concerning this clone itself: The sample holds other DNA sequences that translate to the same CDR3. The chain couples TRBV29-1 to TRBJ1-2; D possibly corresponds to TRBD1 (6 bases). The germline CDR1 and CDR2 sequences are SQVTM and ANQGSEA. The V end was cut by 4 bases, the J end by 0 bases, with 6 bases between. This CDR3 has 12 amino acids. The CDR3 reads CSVGGPNYGYTF. CDR3 DNA: TGCAGCGTTGGGGGGCCTAACTATGGCTACACCTTC.

The rearrangement joins TRBV27 to TRBJ2-2; perhaps TRBD2 as D (6 bases). Trimming cost V 6 bases and J 7 bases, with 15 bases left between them. The CDR3 is 14 residues long. Germline assignment: CDR1 MNHEY and CDR2 SMNVEV (reference sequence). The CDR3 sequence: CASRRGLVSGELFF. The DNA for the CDR3 is TGTGCCAGCAGGCGGGGCCTCGTAAGCGGGGAGCTGTTTTTT.

In its sample, this clone ranks as medium-sized. The chain has TRBV6-4 and TRBJ2-2; the D gene is possibly TRBD2 (6 bases). This CDR3 is 14 amino acids long. Trimming cost V 2 bases and J 5 bases, with 9 bases left between them. CDR1 and CDR2 from the germline V gene are MRHNA and SNTAGT. CDR3 nucleotides: TGTGCCAGCAGTGACGGGGGGAGTACCGGGGAGCTGTTTTTT. This encodes CASSDGGSTGELFF.

The chain recombines TRBV6-2 or TRBV6-3 with TRBJ2-2, with a possible D match to TRBD1 (5 bases). Germline-derived CDR1 and CDR2 are MNHEY and SVGEGT. V dropped 6 bases and J dropped 7 bases, with 9 bases sitting between them. The length of the CDR3 is 12 residues. CDR3 region: CASSQTVGELFF. In DNA, the CDR3 is TGTGCCAGCAGCCAGACAGTCGGGGAGCTGTTTTTT.

This clone was found a few times. This chain links TRBV27 with TRBJ2-7; D remains unclear. V was pared by 2 bases and J by 2 bases, with 10 bases between. Germline CDR1 is MNHEY and CDR2 is SMNVEV (reference sequence). The CDR3 has 14 amino acids. The CDR3 coding sequence is TGTGCCAGCAGTTTAGGGGTTCCACCCTACGAGCAGTACTTC. Residues: CASSLGVPPYEQYF.

V usage is TRBV10-1 and J usage is TRBJ1-5; D is unclear. Germline V gene data show CDR1 as WNHNN and CDR2 as SYGVQD (reference sequence). The CDR3 is 12 amino acids. Trimming shortened V by 7 bases and J by 7 bases, and 11 bases separated the two germline ends. The CDR3 sequence: CASIPRGQPQHF. CDR3 nucleotide sequence: TGCGCCAGCATCCCGCGTGGCCAGCCCCAGCATTTT.

The genes are TRBV25-1 and TRBJ2-3; 9 bases map to TRBD2. The CDR3 length is 17 residues. V was pared by 2 bases and J by 0 bases, with 6 bases of the junction left unmatched. Germline CDR1 MGHDK, CDR2 SYGVNS. The CDR3 loop is CASSELRLAASTDTQYF. The DNA for the CDR3 is TGTGCCAGCAGTGAACTCCGACTAGCGGCTAGCACAGATACGCAGTATTTT.

The V gene is TRBV7-6, the J gene TRBJ1-1; D is ambiguous. The V gene's germline CDR1 is SGHVS and CDR2 FNYEAQ. The CDR3 covers 15 residues. Trimming removed 3 bases at V and 3 bases at J, with 14 bases between. The CDR3 is CASSFVLGSHTEAFF. Here the CDR3 DNA reads TGTGCCAGCAGCTTTGTTTTGGGTTCCCACACTGAAGCTTTCTTT.

This chain uses TRBV4-2 with TRBJ2-7; D may be TRBD1 (5 bases). CDR1 is LGHNA and CDR2 is YNFKEQ in the germline V gene. The CDR3 spans 15 residues. The V end lost 0 bases, the J end lost 8 bases, and 17 bases lay between the germline ends. CDR3 nucleotides: TGTGCCAGCAGCCAAGATCCGACAGCCTTCGATCAGCAGTACTTC. The encoded protein is CASSQDPTAFDQQYF.

V and J are TRBV11-3 and TRBJ1-1; 8 bases fit TRBD1. The CDR3 is 15 residues long. Germline V gene lookup returns CDR1 SGHNT and CDR2 YENEEA. The ends lost 5 bases at V and 4 bases at J; junction bases unmatched: 9. CDR3 nucleotides: TGTGCCAGCAGCGGAGACAGGGGAGCGGGCACTGAAGCTTTCTTT. Protein: CASSGDRGAGTEAFF.

The V and J genes are TRBV19 and TRBJ1-4; 7 bases map to TRBD1. This CDR3 has 16 residues. J was trimmed by 7 bases and V by 4 bases; bases with no gene match: 12. Germline CDR1 is LNHDA and CDR2 is SQIVND (reference sequence). In DNA, the CDR3 is TGTGCCAGTAGTACCTCGGGACAGAATTTAGGTGAAAAACTGTTTTTT. This encodes CASSTSGQNLGEKLFF.

The CDR3 region has the DNA TGCGCCAGCAGCCAAGATCGGCGGGGGGGCGGTGAGCAGTTCTTC. Its protein product is CASSQDRRGGGEQFF. V gene TRBV4-1 combines with J gene TRBJ2-1, with 9 bases fitting TRBD2. CDR1 is MGHRA and CDR2 is YSYEKL in the germline V gene. V gave up 0 bases and J gave up 9 bases; unmatched junction bases: 6. CDR3 length equals 15 residues.

The chain joins TRBV9 to TRBJ2-1; 10 bases map to TRBD2. V lost 3 bases and J lost 8; bases outside the gene matches: 17. Germline V lookup: CDR1 SGDLS, CDR2 YYNGEE. CDR3 length: 18 amino acids. The CDR3 sequence is CASSAQGQVSSGSYEQFF. CDR3 bases: TGTGCCAGCAGCGCCCAGGGACAGGTTTCTAGCGGGAGTTATGAGCAGTTCTTC.

This clone was recorded a few times. The gene calls are TRBV30 and TRBJ2-7; 10 bases are a match to TRBD2. Germline V lookup: CDR1 GTSNPN, CDR2 SVGIG (reference sequence). The CDR3 has 13 residues. This chain's CDR3 is CAQLAGTTYEQYF. DNA for the CDR3: TGTGCTCAACTAGCGGGGACCACTTACGAGCAGTACTTC.

This clone was recorded a few times. The genes are TRBV27 and TRBJ1-5; TRBD1 aligns across 8 bases. V gave up 0 bases and J gave up 6 bases; unmatched junction bases: 1. Per the germline V gene, CDR1 is MNHEY and CDR2 is SMNVEV (reference sequence). There are 14 residues in the CDR3. In DNA form, the CDR3 reads TGTGCCAGCAGTTTATCTCAGGGGGCTCAGCCCCAGCATTTT. Its protein product is CASSLSQGAQPQHF.

V and J are TRBV29-1 and TRBJ1-2; 8 nucleotides match TRBD1. CDR1 SQVTM and CDR2 ANQGSEA come from the germline V gene. This CDR3 comprises 12 residues. The trim removed 4 bases at V and 7 bases at J, leaving 5 bases unmatched. This chain's CDR3 is CSVGRTGPGYTF. CDR3 DNA sequence: TGCAGCGTTGGGCGGACAGGGCCTGGCTACACCTTC.

The chain couples TRBV7-2 to TRBJ2-7; no clear D. The CDR3 covers 15 residues. Germline lookup yields CDR1 SGHTA and CDR2 FQGNSA. The V gene lost 4 bases and the J gene lost 3 bases, with 16 bases spanning the gap. This chain's CDR3 is CASSSAGFELYEQYF. CDR3 sequence (DNA): TGTGCCAGCAGCTCAGCAGGTTTTGAACTCTACGAGCAGTACTTC.